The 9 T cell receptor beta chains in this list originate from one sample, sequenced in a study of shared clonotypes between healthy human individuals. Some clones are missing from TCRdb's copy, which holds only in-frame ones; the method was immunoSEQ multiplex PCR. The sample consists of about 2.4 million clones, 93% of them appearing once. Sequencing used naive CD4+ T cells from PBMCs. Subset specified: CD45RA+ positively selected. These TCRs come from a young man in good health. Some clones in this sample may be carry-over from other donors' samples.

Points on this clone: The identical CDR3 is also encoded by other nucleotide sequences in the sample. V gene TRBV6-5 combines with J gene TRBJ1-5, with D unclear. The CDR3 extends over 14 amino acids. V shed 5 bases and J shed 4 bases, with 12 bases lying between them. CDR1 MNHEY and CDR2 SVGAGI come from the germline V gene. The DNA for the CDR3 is TGTGCCAGCAGTCCCTCGGGTGGTAATCAGCCCCAGCATTTT. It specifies CASSPSGGNQPQHF.

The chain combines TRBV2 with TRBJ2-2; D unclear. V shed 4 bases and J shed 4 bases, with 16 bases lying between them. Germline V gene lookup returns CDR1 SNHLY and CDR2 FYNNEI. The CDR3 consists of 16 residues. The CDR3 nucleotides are TGTGCCAGCAGTGGGGGTCCGGGCCGTGGCACCGGGGAGCTGTTTTTT. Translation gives CASSGGPGRGTGELFF. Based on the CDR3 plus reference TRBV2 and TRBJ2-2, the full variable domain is EPEVTQTPSHQVTQMGQEVILRCVPISNHLYFYWYRQILGQKVEFLVSFYNNEISEKSEIFDDQFSVERPDGSNFTLKIRSTKLEDSAMYFCASSGGPGRGTGELFFGEGSRLTVL.

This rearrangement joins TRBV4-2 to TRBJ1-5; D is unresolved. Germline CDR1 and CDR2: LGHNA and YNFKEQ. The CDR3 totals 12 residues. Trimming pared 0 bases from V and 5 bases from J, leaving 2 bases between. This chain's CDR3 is CASSQEDQPQHF. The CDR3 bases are TGTGCCAGCAGCCAAGAGGATCAGCCCCAGCATTTT.

In DNA, the CDR3 is TGCAGTGCTGACCGGGGAGATACGCAGTATTTT. This codes for CSADRGDTQYF. The gene calls are TRBV20-1 and TRBJ2-3, with a possible D match to TRBD2 (5 bases). The CDR3 is 11 amino acids. V dropped 5 bases and J dropped 5 bases, with 8 bases sitting between them. Germline-derived CDR1 and CDR2 are DFQATT and SNEGSKA (reference sequence).

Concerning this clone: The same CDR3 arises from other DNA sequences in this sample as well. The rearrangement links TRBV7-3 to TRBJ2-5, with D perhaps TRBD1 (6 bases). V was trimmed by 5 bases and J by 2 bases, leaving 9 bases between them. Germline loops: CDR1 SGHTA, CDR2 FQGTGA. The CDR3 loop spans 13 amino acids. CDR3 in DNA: TGTGCCAGCAGCCGCGGACAGCAAGAGACCCAGTACTTC. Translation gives CASSRGQQETQYF. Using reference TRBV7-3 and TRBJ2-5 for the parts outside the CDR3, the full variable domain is GAGVSQTPSNKVTEKGKYVELRCDPISGHTALYWYRQSLGQGPEFLIYFQGTGAADDSGLPNDRFFAVRPEGSVSTLKIQRTERGDSAVYLCASSRGQQETQYFGPGTRLLVL.

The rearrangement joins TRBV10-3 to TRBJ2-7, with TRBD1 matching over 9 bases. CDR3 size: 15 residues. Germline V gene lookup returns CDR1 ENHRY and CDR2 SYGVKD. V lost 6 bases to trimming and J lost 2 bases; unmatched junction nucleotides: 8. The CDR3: CAIRGGQGGPYEQYF. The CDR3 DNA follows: TGTGCCATCAGGGGGGGACAGGGAGGACCCTACGAGCAGTACTTC.

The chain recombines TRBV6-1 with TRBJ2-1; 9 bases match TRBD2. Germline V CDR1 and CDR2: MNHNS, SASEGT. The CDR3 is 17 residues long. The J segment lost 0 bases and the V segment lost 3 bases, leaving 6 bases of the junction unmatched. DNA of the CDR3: TGTGCCAGCAGTGACCAGACTAGCGGACGCTCCTACAATGAGCAGTTCTTC. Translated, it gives CASSDQTSGRSYNEQFF.

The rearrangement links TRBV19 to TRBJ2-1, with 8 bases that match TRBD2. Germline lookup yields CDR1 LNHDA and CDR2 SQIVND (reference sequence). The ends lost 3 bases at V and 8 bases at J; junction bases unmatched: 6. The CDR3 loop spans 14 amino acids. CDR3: CASSIGREVDEQFF. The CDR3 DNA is TGTGCCAGTAGTATTGGGCGGGAGGTCGATGAGCAGTTCTTC.

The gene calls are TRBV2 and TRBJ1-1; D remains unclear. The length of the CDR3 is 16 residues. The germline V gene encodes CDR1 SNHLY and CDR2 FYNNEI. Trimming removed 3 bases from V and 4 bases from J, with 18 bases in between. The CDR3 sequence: CASSETAFIEVTEAFF. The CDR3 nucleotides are TGTGCCAGCAGTGAGACGGCTTTTATTGAGGTCACTGAAGCTTTCTTT.